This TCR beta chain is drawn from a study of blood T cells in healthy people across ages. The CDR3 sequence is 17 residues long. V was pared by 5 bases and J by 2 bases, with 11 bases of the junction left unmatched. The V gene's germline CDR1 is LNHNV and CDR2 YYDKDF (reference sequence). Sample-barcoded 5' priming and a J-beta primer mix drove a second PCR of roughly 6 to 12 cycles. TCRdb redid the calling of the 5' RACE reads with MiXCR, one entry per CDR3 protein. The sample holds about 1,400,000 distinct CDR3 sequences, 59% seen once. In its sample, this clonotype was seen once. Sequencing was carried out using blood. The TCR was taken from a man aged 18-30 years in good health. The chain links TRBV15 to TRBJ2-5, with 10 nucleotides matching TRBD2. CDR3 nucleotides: TGTGCCACCAGCGGAGCCGTTACTAGCGGGGTTCAAGAGACCCAGTACTTC. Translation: CATSGAVTSGVQETQYF.